This entry lists 15 T cell receptor beta chains sequenced from one sample in a study of breast tumors, draining lymph nodes, adjacent tissues. One entry per CDR3 protein, called by TCRdb with MiXCR from the multiplex PCR reads. Among some 100,000 distinct CDR3 sequences listed, around 20% were seen once. Samples came from axillary lymph nodes draining the breast cancer. Specimen: axillary lymph node tissue. These receptors originate from a female donor with breast cancer. Some clones in this sample may be carry-over from other donors' samples.

Concerning this clonotype: The junction departs from the called germline gene at one end, perhaps through a read error. J is TRBJ2-1 and V is TRBV6-1; 12 nucleotides line up with TRBD1. CDR3 size: 15 residues. The germline gives CDR1 MNHNS, CDR2 SASEGT. The CDR3 loop reads CASSAGTGGYSEQFF. CDR3 sequence (DNA): TGTGCCAGCAGTGCCGGGACAGGGGGCTACAGTGAGCAGTTCTTC.

This clonotype has ten or more counts. V usage is TRBV29-1 and J usage is TRBJ2-1, with D perhaps TRBD1 (5 bases). This CDR3 is 12 amino acids long. V lost 8 bases to trimming and J lost 7 bases, with 15 bases between them. Germline-derived CDR1 and CDR2 are SQVTM and ANQGSEA. The DNA for the CDR3 is TGCAGCCTTGGAAGGGGCGGTAATGAGCAGTTCTTC. This codes for CSLGRGGNEQFF.

The chain uses TRBV2 and TRBJ2-4; D unclear. CDR3 length: 14 residues. Per germline, CDR1 SNHLY and CDR2 FYNNEI. The germline V and J ends were trimmed by 2 bases and 4 bases, with 9 bases remaining between them. The CDR3 region has the DNA TGTGCCAGCAGTGAACAGGAAAAGAAAAACATTCAGTACTTC. The encoded protein is CASSEQEKKNIQYF.

V gene TRBV28 combines with J gene TRBJ1-5; D is unresolved. With 2 bases removed from V and 1 base from J, the gap between germline ends came to 15 bases. Looked up from germline, CDR1 is MDHEN and CDR2 is SYDVKM. The CDR3 covers 17 residues. The CDR3 DNA follows: TGTGCCAGCAGTTTAGGACCGGCCGCCACGAGCAATCAGCCCCAGCATTTT. This encodes CASSLGPAATSNQPQHF.

With regard to this clonotype: It may be a read error: a sequence one base away is much more abundant. The chain couples TRBV5-1 to TRBJ2-1; D is perhaps TRBD1 (6 bases). CDR3 length equals 12 residues. Trimming shortened V by 3 bases and J by 9 bases, and 10 bases separated the two germline ends. Germline values: CDR1 SGHRS, CDR2 YFSETQ. CDR3 DNA sequence: TGCGCCAGCAGCTCACAGGGTTGTGAGCAGTTCTTC. This encodes CASSSQGCEQFF.

This clonotype was detected many times. The chain uses TRBV5-5 and TRBJ1-5, with TRBD1 matching 8 bases. This CDR3 comprises 14 residues. Trimming at V came to 4 bases and at J to 7 bases, leaving 7 bases not matched to a gene. CDR1 is SGHKS and CDR2 is YYEKEE in the germline V gene (reference sequence). The CDR3 region has the DNA TGTGCCAGCAGCGCTGACAGGGGAGGGCAGCCCCAGCATTTT. Translated, it gives CASSADRGGQPQHF.

The rearrangement links TRBV28 to TRBJ1-5; no clear D gene. Trimming stripped 5 bases from V and 0 bases from J, with 8 bases between. The CDR3 spans 14 residues. Germline V gene sequence: CDR1 MDHEN, CDR2 SYDVKM. The CDR3 reads CASSTVLSNQPQHF. CDR3 sequence (DNA): TGTGCCAGCAGTACAGTCCTTAGCAATCAGCCCCAGCATTTT.

About this clonotype: A read error may account for a junction end that differs from germline. This chain connects TRBV7-8 to TRBJ1-1; D uncertain. The CDR3 is 16 residues long. Germline loops: CDR1 SGHVS, CDR2 FQNEAQ. The CDR3 region is CASSPSGRGWVTEVFF. The DNA for the CDR3 is TGTGCCAGCAGCCCAAGCGGCCGGGGATGGGTCACTGAAGTTTTCTTT.

As concerns this clonotype: One junction end does not reproduce the germline sequence, and a read error may be involved. The chain carries TRBV20-1 and TRBJ2-1, with D perhaps matching TRBD2 (5 bases). CDR1 DFQATT and CDR2 SNEGSKA come from the germline V gene (reference sequence). This CDR3 region has 16 residues. CDR3 amino acids: CGARDGSRPAANEQFF. In DNA form, the CDR3 reads TGCGGTGCTAGAGATGGGAGTAGGCCAGCGGCTAATGAGCAGTTCTTC.

With regard to this clonotype: A clone one base away is much larger, so this may be a read error. The J gene is TRBJ2-3, the V gene TRBV24-1, with a tentative D call TRBD2 (5 bases). Germline assignment: CDR1 KGHDR and CDR2 SFDVKD. The length of the CDR3 is 15 residues. Trimming pared 1 base from V and 3 bases from J, leaving 10 bases between. CDR3 nucleotide sequence: TGTGCCACCAGTGATTTCGGACTGGGAACAGATACGCAGTATTTT. It encodes CATSDFGLGTDTQYF.

This clonotype was observed many times. The V call is TRBV19, the J call TRBJ2-7, with D possibly being TRBD2 (5 bases). Germline-derived CDR1 and CDR2 are LNHDA and SQIVND (reference sequence). There are 13 residues in the CDR3. Trimming shortened V by 2 bases and J by 4 bases, and 9 bases separated the two germline ends. CDR3 residues: CASSITREYEQYF. CDR3 in DNA: TGTGCCAGTAGTATAACAAGGGAGTACGAGCAGTACTTC.

This clonotype turned up a few times. It may be a read error: a sequence one base away is much more abundant. This chain links TRBV7-9 with TRBJ1-4, with D unresolved. Trimming removed 5 bases at V and 10 bases at J, with 20 bases between. Per germline, CDR1 SEHNR and CDR2 FQNEAQ (reference sequence). CDR3 length equals 15 residues. The DNA of the CDR3 is TGTGCCAGCAGCCCTTGGGCGGAGGGCGGTGGAAAACTGTTTTTT. It is translated as CASSPWAEGGGKLFF.

This clonotype occurred many times. The V call is TRBV6-1, the J call TRBJ1-5; D remains unclear. Germline V gene sequence: CDR1 MNHNS, CDR2 SASEGT. Trimming pared 6 bases from V and 2 bases from J, leaving 11 bases between. This CDR3 is built from 14 residues. This CDR3 is CASSQPGGNQPQHF. The CDR3 DNA is TGTGCCAGCAGCCAACCCGGGGGCAATCAGCCCCAGCATTTT.

In this sample, this clonotype turned up many times. The chain is built from TRBV4-1 and TRBJ2-3; TRBD2 matches 10 bases. This CDR3 spans 17 amino acids. The V segment lost 0 bases and the J segment 7 bases; nucleotides outside the gene matches: 10. From germline, CDR1 is MGHRA and CDR2 YSYEKL. For the CDR3, the DNA is TGCGCCAGCAGCCAAGAAGGGGCTAGCGGGGGACAGAATACGCAGTATTTT. This encodes CASSQEGASGGQNTQYF.

This clonotype has ten or more counts. The rearrangement links TRBV5-1 to TRBJ2-5; D gene uncertain. From germline, CDR1 is SGHRS and CDR2 YFSETQ. With 0 bases removed from V and 4 bases from J, the gap between germline ends came to 22 bases. There are 18 residues in the CDR3. The chain's CDR3 is CASSLGNVVGSEGETQYF. The CDR3, as DNA: TGCGCCAGCAGCTTGGGGAACGTGGTTGGGTCGGAAGGAGAGACCCAGTACTTC.